These 14 T cell receptor beta chains share one sample of origin, sequenced in a study of blood T cell repertoires in COVID-19. Produced via immunoSEQ multiplex PCR; TCRdb's table is partial and in-frame only. The sample contains about 240,000 clones, about 87% of which appear only once. Sequenced input: peripheral blood. These receptors all come from a woman aged 70-85 years with active or convalescent COVID-19.

The V gene is TRBV2, the J gene TRBJ1-2; no clear D gene. Germline CDR1 and CDR2: SNHLY and FYNNEI. V shed 0 bases and J shed 8 bases, with 16 bases lying between them. The CDR3 covers 15 residues. CDR3 protein: CASSEAPTRAGGYTF. The CDR3 DNA reads as TGTGCCAGCAGTGAAGCGCCTACGAGGGCTGGCGGCTACACCTTC. The whole variable domain, filled in from reference TRBV2 and TRBJ1-2, reads EPEVTQTPSHQVTQMGQEVILRCVPISNHLYFYWYRQILGQKVEFLVSFYNNEISEKSEIFDDQFSVERPDGSNFTLKIRSTKLEDSAMYFCASSEAPTRAGGYTFGSGTRLTVV.

This clone has only a few counts. The V and J genes are TRBV27 and TRBJ1-3; D is ambiguous. The germline gives CDR1 MNHEY, CDR2 SMNVEV (reference sequence). V was shortened by 5 bases and J by 8 bases, with 7 bases between the two germline ends. The CDR3 totals 11 residues. The CDR3 loop is CASSGDDTIYF. The CDR3 DNA reads TGTGCCAGCAGTGGAGATGACACCATATATTTT.

The rearrangement links TRBV10-2 to TRBJ1-1, with D possibly TRBD1 on 5 matching bases. Germline CDR1 is WSHSY and CDR2 is SAAADI. The CDR3 length is 13 residues. V was clipped by 2 bases and J by 6 bases, with 10 bases between them. The CDR3 reads CASSEMEGPEAFF. The CDR3 DNA sequence: TGCGCCAGCAGTGAGATGGAGGGACCTGAAGCTTTCTTT.

This chain links TRBV7-2 with TRBJ1-1; D unclear. Per the germline V gene, CDR1 is SGHTA and CDR2 is FQGNSA. Deletions cut 4 bases from V and 10 bases from J, with 22 bases between. CDR3 length: 15 amino acids. The DNA of the CDR3 is TGTGCCAGCAGCTCCACCCTGGGCCTGGGCCAAGGAGCTTTCTTT. Translated, it gives CASSSTLGLGQGAFF.

The gene calls are TRBV29-1 and TRBJ1-5; D is unresolved. Trimming cost V 4 bases and J 0 bases, with 7 bases left between them. Germline V gene sequence: CDR1 SQVTM, CDR2 ANQGSEA. CDR3 length: 13 amino acids. The CDR3 region has the DNA TGCAGCGTTGCGTCGGTTAGCAATCAGCCCCAGCATTTT. The encoded protein is CSVASVSNQPQHF.

This chain joins TRBV21-1 and TRBJ1-4; the table gives TRBD1 as D, unverified against the DNA. TRBV21-1 is annotated as a pseudogene. The CDR3 has 12 residues. The CDR3 region has the DNA TGTGCCAGACAGGGCTCTTATGAAAAACTGTTTTTT. This sequence encodes CARQGSYEKLFF.

Notes on this clone: Germline and junction disagree at one end, which may indicate a read error. V is TRBV4-2 and J is TRBJ1-6; TRBD1 matches at 9 bases. Germline loops: CDR1 LGHNA, CDR2 YNFKEQ. The CDR3 contains 15 residues. CDR3 loop: CASSQESGQGLGINF. In DNA form, the CDR3 reads TGTGCCAGCAGCCAAGAAAGTGGACAGGGGCTTGGGATAAACTTT.

The V gene is TRBV7-3, the J gene TRBJ2-3; possible D gene TRBD2, 6 bases. Germline V gene lookup returns CDR1 SGHTA and CDR2 FQGTGA. The CDR3 sequence is 15 residues long. V was shortened by 0 bases and J by 14 bases, with 21 bases between the two germline ends. DNA for the CDR3: TGTGCCAGCAGCTTAACGACCCCCCTCGGGGGTAGCCCGTATTTT. Its translation is CASSLTTPLGGSPYF.

This chain joins TRBV11-3 and TRBJ2-2, with D perhaps matching TRBD2 (5 bases). CDR3 size: 14 residues. The V and J ends lost 8 bases and 7 bases respectively, with 17 bases between them. Per germline, CDR1 SGHNT and CDR2 YENEEA. The CDR3: CASSLGGLHGELFF. Here the CDR3 DNA reads TGTGCCAGCTCCTTGGGCGGGCTCCACGGGGAGCTGTTTTTT. The full variable domain, in which reference TRBV11-3 and TRBJ2-2 provide the parts outside the CDR3, is EAGVVQSPRYKIIEKKQPVAFWCNPISGHNTLYWYLQNLGQGPELLIRYENEEAVDDSQLPKDRFSAERLKGVDSTLKIQPAELGDSAVYLCASSLGGLHGELFFGEGSRLTVL.

The chain recombines TRBV18 with TRBJ2-7; D perhaps matches TRBD2 (6 bases). The V gene's germline CDR1 is KGHSH and CDR2 LQKENI. Trimming took off 3 bases at V and 9 bases at J, with 18 bases between the two ends. The CDR3 runs to 14 residues. The CDR3 is CASSPPGLPSGQYF. The CDR3 DNA reads TGTGCCAGCTCACCGCCGGGACTTCCCTCCGGGCAGTACTTC.

The chain couples TRBV11-3 to TRBJ2-3; no definite D call. Trimming took 1 base from V and 3 from J, leaving 8 bases between them. Germline CDR1 SGHNT, CDR2 YENEEA. This CDR3 has 14 residues. CDR3 sequence reads: CASSLAHGTDTQYF. The CDR3 DNA reads TGTGCCAGCAGCTTAGCCCACGGGACAGATACGCAGTATTTT.

This clone was counted a few times. The chain recombines TRBV6-5 with TRBJ1-3, with D possibly matching TRBD1 (5 bases). Germline-derived CDR1 and CDR2 are MNHEY and SVGAGI. Trimming pared 4 bases from V and 0 bases from J, leaving 10 bases between. The CDR3 is 15 residues long. CDR3 bases: TGTGCCAGCAGTTCGACAGTCAACTCTGGAAACACCATATATTTT. Residues: CASSSTVNSGNTIYF.

The chain recombines TRBV18 with TRBJ1-2; D remains ambiguous. The V end lost 3 bases, the J end lost 0 bases, and 14 bases lay between the germline ends. This CDR3 comprises 16 residues. The germline CDR1 and CDR2 sequences are KGHSH and LQKENI. The CDR3 loop reads CASSPYQSGANYGYTF. Here the CDR3 DNA reads TGTGCCAGCTCACCCTATCAATCTGGTGCTAACTATGGCTACACCTTC.

The chain has TRBV11-2 and TRBJ1-1; a weak D match, TRBD1 (5 bases). The CDR3 contains 13 residues. Germline V gene lookup returns CDR1 SGHAT and CDR2 FQNNGV. The ends were cut back, 3 bases at V and 4 bases at J, with 9 bases in the middle. CDR3 sequence reads: CASSFYGGTEAFF. The DNA of the CDR3 is TGTGCCAGCAGCTTTTACGGGGGCACTGAAGCTTTCTTT. Filled out from reference TRBV11-2 and TRBJ1-1, the complete variable domain reads EAGVAQSPRYKIIEKRQSVAFWCNPISGHATLYWYQQILGQGPKLLIQFQNNGVVDDSQLPKDRFSAERLKGVDSTLKIQPAKLEDSAVYLCASSFYGGTEAFFGQGTRLTVV.